This is a list of T cell receptor beta chains from one sample in a study of blood T cells in healthy people across ages. TCRdb analysed the 5' RACE reads with MiXCR anew, one entry per CDR3 protein. The table records 590,000 or so distinct CDR3 sequences, around 31% of them present only once. The sample was blood. The receptors derive from a woman of 80 years or more in good health. CDR3s include the opening cysteine and the closing phenylalanine or tryptophan. A D gene is named only where the DNA matches it firmly. Size values are once, few and many counts, or a class for expanded clones, and some rows have none.

many	TRBV7-7	TRBJ2-1	.	TGTGCCAGCAGCTTAGGGGACGTGGGCTACAATGAGCAGTTCTTC	CASSLGDVGYNEQFF
.	TRBV20-1	TRBJ1-1	.	TGCAGTGCTAGAGATGATGGGGAAATCATTCCCCGAGCGGAAGCTTTCTTT	CSARDDGEIIPRAEAFF
many	TRBV2	TRBJ1-6	.	TGTGCCAGCAGAACGGTCTCGAATTCACCCCTCCACTTT	CASRTVSNSPLHF
.	TRBV12-3/TRBV12-4	TRBJ1-1	TRBD1	TGTGCCAGCAGTAAGGCGACAGGGGGCACTGAAGCTTTCTTT	CASSKATGGTEAFF
many	TRBV20-1	TRBJ1-4	.	TGCAGTGCTTCTCCTGGTCTTAATGAAAAACTGTTTTTT	CSASPGLNEKLFF
many	TRBV5-6	TRBJ2-3	.	TGTGCCAGCAGCTTGCTAGTTAGCACAGATACGCAGTATTTT	CASSLLVSTDTQYF
.	TRBV29-1	TRBJ2-7	TRBD2	TGCAGCGTTGCATCCTCAGGACTAGCGGGAGCCCACGAGCAGTACTTC	CSVASSGLAGAHEQYF
many	TRBV5-1	TRBJ2-3	.	TGCGCCAGCAGCTTGTGGGACCCAGACACAGATACGCAGTATTTT	CASSLWDPDTDTQYF
many	TRBV5-1	TRBJ2-1	TRBD2	TGCGCCAGCAGCCCTGGAGGCGGGGGGGCCTACAATGAGCAGTTCTTC	CASSPGGGGAYNEQFF
.	TRBV2	TRBJ1-1	TRBD1	TGTGCCAGCATGGAGCAGGGGGCGCACACTGAAGCTTTCTTT	CASMEQGAHTEAFF
.	TRBV6-5	TRBJ2-1	TRBD2	TGTGCCAGCAGAAGACTAGCGGGGGAACACAATGAGCAGTTCTTC	CASRRLAGEHNEQFF
many	TRBV24-1	TRBJ2-6	.	TGTGCCACCAGTGATAAGATAGGAGGGGCCAACGTCCTGACTTTC	CATSDKIGGANVLTF
many	TRBV27	TRBJ1-5	TRBD1	TGTGCCAGCAGTTTCAGGGGGGATGGGCCCCAGCATTTT	CASSFRGDGPQHF
many	TRBV12-3/TRBV12-4	TRBJ2-5	TRBD1	TGTGCCAGCGCGGACAGGGGGCGCGGTGAGACCCAGTACTTC	CASADRGRGETQYF
many	TRBV10-3	TRBJ2-7	TRBD1	TGTGCCATCAGCGGACAGGGATCCCGCTCCTACGAGCAGTACTTC	CAISGQGSRSYEQYF
.	TRBV7-9	TRBJ1-5	.	TGTGCCAGCACCAAAACGGACGGACAAGATCAGCCCCAGCATTTT	CASTKTDGQDQPQHF
.	TRBV5-1	TRBJ1-4	.	TGCGCCAGCAGCTTAGAGACTTTCGGGTCGGAAAAACTGTTTTTT	CASSLETFGSEKLFF
.	TRBV20-1	TRBJ2-5	.	TGCAGTGCTTCTGATGCGGGGGCCTACCAAGAGACCCAGTACTTC	CSASDAGAYQETQYF
.	TRBV5-4	TRBJ2-3	.	TGTGCCAGCAGCTTGGCTAACAGGGTGGGCACAGATACGCAGTATTTT	CASSLANRVGTDTQYF
few	TRBV5-6	TRBJ1-1	.	TGTGCCAGCAGCTTGGATCGCGGACCCATGAACACTGAAGCTTTCTTT	CASSLDRGPMNTEAFF
few	TRBV20-1	TRBJ2-7	.	TGCAGTGCTAGAGATCAAAGGAGACAGGCGAGCTCCTACAATGAGCAGTACTTC	CSARDQRRQASSYNEQYF
.	TRBV5-1	TRBJ2-2	TRBD1	TGCGCCAGCAGCGGCAGGGGGCTAGACGGGGAGCGGTTTTTT	CASSGRGLDGERFF
once	TRBV20-1	TRBJ1-1	.	TGCAGTGCTAACGCGCCCCGACAACTCACCATGAACACTGAAGCTTTCTTT	CSANAPRQLTMNTEAFF
.	TRBV10-2	TRBJ2-2	TRBD2	TGCGCCAGCAGTGAGAGGGTAGCGGGGGCCCACACCGGGGAGCTGTTTTTT	CASSERVAGAHTGELFF
many	TRBV7-2	TRBJ2-1	TRBD2	TGTGCCAGCAGCTACGGGGGGGCCAGGGGTGAGCAGTTCTTC	CASSYGGARGEQFF
many	TRBV20-1	TRBJ2-7	TRBD2	TGCAGTGCTAGACTGACTAGCGGGGGGGCCTACGAGCAGTACTTC	CSARLTSGGAYEQYF
few	TRBV3-1	TRBJ2-3	.	TGTGCCAGCAGCCAAGGGGCCCGCGGTACGCAGTATTTT	CASSQGARGTQYF
.	TRBV30	TRBJ1-2	.	TGTGCCTATCCCCCCGTAGGGTTTCTCACCTTC	CAYPPVGFLTF
.	TRBV18	TRBJ1-6	TRBD1	TGTGCCAGCTCACCCACGACAGGGGGCGTTTTCGGGTCACCCCTCCACTTT	CASSPTTGGVFGSPLHF
few	TRBV7-3	TRBJ2-5	TRBD1	TGTGCCAGCAGCGTTAGCAGGGGGCCGTTCAATGAGCAGTACTTC	CASSVSRGPFNEQYF
.	TRBV7-2	TRBJ2-5	TRBD2	TGTGCCAGCAGCCGACTGATCCTAGCGGGGGCCAGCCCAAATGAGCAGTACTTC	CASSRLILAGASPNEQYF